This TCR beta chain was retrieved from a study of T cells after yellow fever vaccination. 5'RACE template switching added a universal primer site and UMIs to TCR cDNA. Via MiXCR, TCRdb re-called the 5' RACE reads, giving one row per CDR3 protein. The table shows hundreds of thousands of distinct CDR3 sequences, with about 12% occurring only once. After removal of 6 bases from V and 5 bases from J, the junction contained 10 bases not matched to a gene. CDR1 and CDR2 (germline): MNHEY, SVGEGT. This CDR3 has 15 residues. Sequenced here: PBMCs, sampled on the day of the yellow fever booster vaccination. The chain recombines TRBV6-2 or TRBV6-3 with TRBJ2-7, with 10 bases that match TRBD1. The source is a man in his thirties or forties who received the YFV17D yellow fever vaccine. The CDR3 protein is CASRYPGQGFHEQYF. CDR3 nucleotides: TGTGCCAGCAGATATCCGGGACAGGGGTTTCACGAGCAGTACTTC.